The source of this TCR beta chain is a study of blood T cell repertoires in COVID-19. Sequencing used immunoSEQ multiplex PCR; TCRdb keeps in-frame clones, though not all of them. The repertoire holds about 220,000 clones, with 75% to 90% as singletons. Sequencing used PBMCs or T cells enriched from blood (not recorded which). The TCR comes from a woman aged 40-49 years with acute COVID-19.

CDR3 amino acids: CASSLFKGDYGYTF. CDR3 sequence (DNA): TGTGCCAGCAGCTTATTTAAGGGAGACTATGGCTACACCTTC. The chain carries TRBV7-8 and TRBJ1-2; D not certain. Germline CDR1 SGHVS, CDR2 FQNEAQ. The germline V and J ends were trimmed by 2 bases and 3 bases, with 10 bases remaining between them. The CDR3 contains 14 residues.